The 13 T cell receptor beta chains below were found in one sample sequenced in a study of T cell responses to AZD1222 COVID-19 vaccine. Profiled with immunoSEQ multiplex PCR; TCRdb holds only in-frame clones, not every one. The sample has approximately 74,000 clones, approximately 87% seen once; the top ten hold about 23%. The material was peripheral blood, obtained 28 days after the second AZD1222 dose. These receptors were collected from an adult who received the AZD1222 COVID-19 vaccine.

This chain's CDR3 is CASSFAGEPGEQYF. The CDR3 DNA reads as TGTGCCAGCAGCTTCGCGGGAGAGCCCGGAGAGCAGTACTTC. The V and J genes are TRBV5-4 and TRBJ2-7; 7 positions match TRBD2. From germline, CDR1 is SGHNT and CDR2 YYREEE (reference sequence). The CDR3 is made up of 14 amino acids. With 2 bases clipped from V and 7 bases from J, the junction kept 9 bases outside the gene matches.

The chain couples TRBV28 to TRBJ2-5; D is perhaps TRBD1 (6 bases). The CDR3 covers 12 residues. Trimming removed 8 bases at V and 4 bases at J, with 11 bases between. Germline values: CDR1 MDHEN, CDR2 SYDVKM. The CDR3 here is CASGTGTETQYF. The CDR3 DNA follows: TGTGCCAGCGGCACAGGGACAGAGACCCAGTACTTC.

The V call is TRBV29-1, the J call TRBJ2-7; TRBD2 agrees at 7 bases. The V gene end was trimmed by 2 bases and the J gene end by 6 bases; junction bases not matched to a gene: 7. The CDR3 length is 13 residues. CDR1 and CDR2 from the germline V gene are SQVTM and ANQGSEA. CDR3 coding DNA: TGCAGCGTTGAAATTGCGGGGGAAGGCGAGCAGTACTTC. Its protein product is CSVEIAGEGEQYF.

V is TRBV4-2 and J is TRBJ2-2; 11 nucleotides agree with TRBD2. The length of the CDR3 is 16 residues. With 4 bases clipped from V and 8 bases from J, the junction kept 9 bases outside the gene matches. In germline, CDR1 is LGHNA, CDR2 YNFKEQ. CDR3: CASSRILAGEPGELFF. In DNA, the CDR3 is TGTGCCAGCAGCCGTATACTAGCGGGGGAACCAGGGGAGCTGTTTTTT.

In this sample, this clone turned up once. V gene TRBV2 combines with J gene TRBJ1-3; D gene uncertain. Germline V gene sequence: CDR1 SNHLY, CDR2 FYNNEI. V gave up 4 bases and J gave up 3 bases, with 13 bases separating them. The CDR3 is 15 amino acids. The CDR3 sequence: CASSVAASHGNTIYF. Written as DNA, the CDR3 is TGTGCCAGCAGTGTGGCAGCAAGTCATGGAAACACCATATATTTT.

CDR3 in DNA: TGTGCCAGCAGCTTAGTTGTTTTTAGTCTGGCTAGCGGGAGTAACGAGCAGTACTTC. This translates into CASSLVVFSLASGSNEQYF. V gene TRBV7-2 combines with J gene TRBJ2-7, with 10 bases matching TRBD2. V gave up 1 base and J gave up 5 bases; unmatched junction bases: 17. The CDR3 runs to 19 residues. The germline gives CDR1 SGHTA, CDR2 FQGNSA. Supplemented by reference TRBV7-2 and TRBJ2-7, the full variable domain reads GAGVSQSPSNKVTEKGKDVELRCDPISGHTALYWYRQSLGQGLEFLIYFQGNSAPDKSGLPSDRFSAERTGGSVSTLTIQRTQQEDSAVYLCASSLVVFSLASGSNEQYFGPGTRLTVT.

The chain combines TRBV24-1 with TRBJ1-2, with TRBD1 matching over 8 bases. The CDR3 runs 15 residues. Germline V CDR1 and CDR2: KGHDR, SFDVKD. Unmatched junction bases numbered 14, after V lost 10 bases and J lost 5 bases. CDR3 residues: CATYYNRDRTYGYTF. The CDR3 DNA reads TGTGCCACATACTATAACCGGGACAGGACGTATGGCTACACCTTC.

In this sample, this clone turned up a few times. The CDR3 DNA sequence: TGTGCCAGCAGTGACCCCAGCGAGCAGTACTTC. Translation: CASSDPSEQYF. V is TRBV2 and J is TRBJ2-7; D is undetermined. This CDR3 is built from 11 residues. V gave up 3 bases and J gave up 6 bases, with 6 bases separating them. In germline, CDR1 is SNHLY, CDR2 FYNNEI.

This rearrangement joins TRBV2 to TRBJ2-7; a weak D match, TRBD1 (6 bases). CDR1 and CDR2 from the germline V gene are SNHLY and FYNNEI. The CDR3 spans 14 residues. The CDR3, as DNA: TGTGCTACCCGGGACACAAGGAGCTCCTACGAGCAGTACTTC. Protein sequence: CATRDTRSSYEQYF. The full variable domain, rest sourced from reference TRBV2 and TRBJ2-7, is EPEVTQTPSHQVTQMGQEVILRCVPISNHLYFYWYRQILGQKVEFLVSFYNNEISEKSEIFDDQFSVERPDGSNFTLKIRSTKLEDSAMYFCATRDTRSSYEQYFGPGTRLTVT.

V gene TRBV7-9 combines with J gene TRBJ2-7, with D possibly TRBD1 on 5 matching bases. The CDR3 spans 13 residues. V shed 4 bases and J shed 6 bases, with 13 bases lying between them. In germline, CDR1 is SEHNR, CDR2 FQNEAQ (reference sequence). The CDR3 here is CASSSWGQSEQYF. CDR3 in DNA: TGTGCCAGCAGCTCTTGGGGCCAAAGCGAGCAGTACTTC.

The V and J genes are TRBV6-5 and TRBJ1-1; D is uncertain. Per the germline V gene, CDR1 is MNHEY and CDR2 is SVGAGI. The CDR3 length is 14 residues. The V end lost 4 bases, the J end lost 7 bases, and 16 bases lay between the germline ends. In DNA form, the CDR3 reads TGTGCCAGCAGTTTCCTAGGAGGGTTGGGTGAAGCTTTCTTT. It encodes CASSFLGGLGEAFF.

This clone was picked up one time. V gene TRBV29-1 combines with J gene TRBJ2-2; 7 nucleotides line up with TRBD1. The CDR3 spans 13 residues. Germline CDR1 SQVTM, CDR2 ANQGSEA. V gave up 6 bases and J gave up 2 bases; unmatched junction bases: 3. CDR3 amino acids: CSVGTVNTGELFF. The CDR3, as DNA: TGCAGCGTGGGGACAGTAAACACCGGGGAGCTGTTTTTT.

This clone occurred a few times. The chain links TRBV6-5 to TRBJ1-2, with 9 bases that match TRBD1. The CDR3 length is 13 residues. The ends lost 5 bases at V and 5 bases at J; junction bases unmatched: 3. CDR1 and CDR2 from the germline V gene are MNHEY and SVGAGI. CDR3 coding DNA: TGTGCCAGCAGTAGGACAGGGGAGTATGGCTACACCTTC. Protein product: CASSRTGEYGYTF.